This T cell receptor (beta chain) was sequenced during a study of blood T cells in healthy people across ages (dated by TCRdb to the mid-2010s). With regard to the full study: In model experiments, template switching captured roughly one uniquely barcoded TCR beta cDNA molecule for every two T cells. To track age-related changes in TCR beta repertoire diversity, the study relied on deep sequencing normalized with unique cDNA molecular identifiers. Donors were grouped into four age groups: young (average 16 years), middle-aged (39), aged (around 66) and long-lived (approximately 81). To avoid experimental bias, donors of different ages were distributed randomly across sequencing lanes. For two donors (one aged 18 to 29 and one aged 80 or older), the study analyzed two additional independent replicas of 1 million unique cDNA reads from the same blood draw.

This clonotype was counted between two and nine times. Its target antigen remains unknown. No much larger clonotype is one base removed from it; base qualities were not supplied. The CDR3 numbers 15 residues from cysteine through phenylalanine. Only the CDR3 region is kept as DNA, spanning 45 bases read in frame from base 1. CDR1 MGHRA and CDR2 YSYEKL were looked up in the germline V gene. The V end gives up 3 bases and the J end 5 bases, leaving 5 bases in the junction not matched to a gene. Systemically healthy Caucasian individuals from Russia, some 36 in total and aged roughly 6 to 100 years, were included as donors. Approximately 11 milliliters of peripheral blood were drawn from each donor into EDTA-treated Vacutainer tubes. Ficoll-Paque density-gradient centrifugation was used to isolate PBMCs, with at least 6.5 million per sample. Trizol reagent was used to extract total RNA from the PBMCs, yielding at least 5.5 micrograms per sample. The percentages of naive CD45RAhigh/CD27high T cells were determined by flow cytometry on a PBMC aliquot from every donor.

Library preparation employed 5' RACE. The run used an Illumina HiSeq 2500. A second PCR of about 7 to 12 cycles was performed with a sample-barcoded 5' primer and a J-beta primer mix. A template-switch 5' adaptor carrying 12 random nucleotides introduced a unique molecular identifier onto each TCR beta cDNA molecule. Each sample yielded at least 3 million CDR3-containing paired-end reads. First-strand cDNA synthesis was performed from all RNA using the Mint cDNA synthesis kit, with priming by a TRBC-specific oligonucleotide. After uracil-DNA glycosylase treatment, a first 18-cycle PCR used universal primers M1SS and BC2_uni_R on all cDNA. On the authors' methods: For normalization, 1 million high-quality reads were randomly selected from each sample, with every read carrying a distinct molecular identifier. Reads with shared molecular identifiers were discarded instead of being binned into consensus sequences. MiTCR, with a Q25 quality threshold and the strictest error-elimination algorithm, was used for CDR3 identification, clonotype clustering and error correction. A nonparametric unseen species model using Euler transformation provided a lower-bound estimate of total TCR beta diversity. TCRdb passed the public sequencing reads through fastp at Q25 and MiXCR, retaining productive beta sequences. Each CDR3 protein appears once, grouped with its most common genes and DNA. These V and J calls derive from TCRdb rather than the authors' analysis. The table for this sample lists about a million distinct CDR3 sequences; roughly 52% of them were counted only once. The ten largest clones represent about an eighth of the sample.

Study-wide conclusions, independent of this receptor: Estimates of total diversity based on one million sequenced T cells were considered lower bounds and underestimates. Because donor CMV infection status was unknown, age-related changes in expanded clonotypes were potentially confounded. Because profiling used bulk unsorted PBMCs, naive and antigen-experienced compartments could not be compared conclusively. The long-lived group showed more naive CD4+ T cells, fewer expanded clones and increased TCR diversity than the aged group, suggesting age selection. Observed TCR beta diversity per million T cells fell roughly linearly with age, and a significant reduction was already apparent by age about 43. Observed TCR beta diversity correlated strongly with the percentage of naive T cells measured by flow cytometry.

The sequence was obtained from a man aged 25-45 years in good health. The rearrangement joined TRBV4-1 to TRBJ1-5, with TRBD1 identical over 9 junction bases. Sequencing was done on a sample of blood. The CDR3 sequence is CASSQGQGGYQPQHF. The sequenced DNA: TGCGCCAGCAGCCAGGGACAGGGCGGGTATCAGCCCCAGCATTTT.